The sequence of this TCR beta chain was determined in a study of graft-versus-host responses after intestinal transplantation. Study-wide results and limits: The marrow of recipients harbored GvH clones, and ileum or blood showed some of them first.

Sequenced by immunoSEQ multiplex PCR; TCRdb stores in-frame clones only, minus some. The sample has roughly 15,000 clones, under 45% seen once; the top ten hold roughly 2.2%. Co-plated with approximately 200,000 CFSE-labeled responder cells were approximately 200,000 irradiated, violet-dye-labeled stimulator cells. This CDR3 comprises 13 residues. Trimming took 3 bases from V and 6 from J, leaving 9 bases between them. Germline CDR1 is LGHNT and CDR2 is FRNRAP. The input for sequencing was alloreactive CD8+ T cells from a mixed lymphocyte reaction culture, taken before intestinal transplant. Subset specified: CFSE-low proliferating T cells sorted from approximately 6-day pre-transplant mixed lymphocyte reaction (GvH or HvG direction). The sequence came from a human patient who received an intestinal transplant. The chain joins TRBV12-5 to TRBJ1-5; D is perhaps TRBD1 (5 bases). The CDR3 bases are TGTGCTAGTGGTTTTGGGACCCCTCAGCCCCAGCATTTT. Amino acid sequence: CASGFGTPQPQHF.